The source of this TCR beta chain is a study of shared clonotypes between healthy human individuals. Study-wide context: Per donor, CD8 memory used one plate, CD8 naive used two, CD4 memory used three and CD4 naive used three. Study-wide results and limits: Estimated richness was generally greater in naive than memory subsets.

Assay runs were performed at deep level. Original methodology: ImmunoSEQ sequences covered only the junction and lacked quality scores; filtering therefore differed. Using immunoSEQ multiplex PCR, the repertoire was profiled, and TCRdb retains in-frame clones only, with some absent. The V and J calls and clone size come from that table; D and trimming were worked out from the DNA. The table lists about 980,000 clones, roughly 72% of them singletons, with about 1.5% in the top ten. The sample holds one count of this clone. Its antigen is unidentified. The germline gives CDR1 SGDLS, CDR2 YYNGEE. V shed 0 bases and J 4 bases; nucleotides not matched to a gene: 3. The CDR3 contains 16 residues.

This sequence was found in a man aged 18 to 30 in good health. This chain joins TRBV9 and TRBJ2-3; 12 bases fit TRBD2. The sequenced material came from memory CD4+ T cells sorted from blood. Subset described: CD45RA-negative fraction. CDR3 sequence (DNA): TGTGCCAGCAGCGTAGCGGCTAGCGGGGGGGCAGATACGCAGTATTTT. It is translated as CASSVAASGGADTQYF.